This T cell receptor (beta chain) is from a study of cytomegalovirus exposure and HLA in healthy donors. Clones were sequenced by immunoSEQ multiplex PCR, and TCRdb holds only the in-frame ones, with some missing. The table records about 140,000 clones, approximately 87% of them present only once. These donors were members of the roughly 110-subject validation cohort, a group separate from the roughly 670-subject first cohort. The study, taken as a whole, reports: The majority of TCR sequences were rare, yet some public TCRs appeared in many donors. 164 TCR beta chains were listed as cytomegalovirus-associated. Both high specificity and high sensitivity reportedly marked the classifier's diagnosis of cytomegalovirus status.

As for this clone: Its antigen remains unidentified.

The sequenced sample was PBMCs. This receptor was identified in a young man in good health and CMV-seronegative.

The CDR3 protein is CASSPDRVWTNEKLFF. As DNA, the CDR3 is TGTGCCAGCAGTCCCGACAGGGTGTGGACTAATGAAAAACTGTTTTTT. The chain employs TRBV7-8 and TRBJ1-4; TRBD1 aligns across 7 bases. V trimming: 6 bases; J trimming: 2 bases; junction bases outside the gene matches: 9. The CDR3 is 16 amino acids. CDR1 and CDR2 from the germline V gene are SGHVS and FQNEAQ.